These 14 T cell receptor beta chains were all obtained from the same sample, sequenced in a study of blood T cell repertoires in COVID-19. Sequenced by immunoSEQ multiplex PCR; TCRdb stores in-frame clones only, minus some. Among around 150,000 clones, about 80% were seen once, and the ten largest hold 3% to 5%. Sequencing was done on a sample of peripheral blood. All receptors come from a woman aged 55-70 years with acute or convalescent COVID-19.

This clone was counted only a few times. The chain is built from TRBV9 and TRBJ2-1, with 11 bases lining up with TRBD2. With V trimmed by 4 bases and J by 7 bases, 7 bases remained unmatched. Germline V gives CDR1 SGDLS, CDR2 YYNGEE. The CDR3 is 15 residues long. CDR3 coding DNA: TGTGCCAGCAGCCGACATAGCGGGAGGGAGAATGAGCAGTTCTTC. Protein product: CASSRHSGRENEQFF.

The chain uses TRBV6-4 and TRBJ2-1, with TRBD2 as a possible D gene (6 bases). Germline-derived CDR1 and CDR2 are MRHNA and SNTAGT. The germline V and J ends were trimmed by 6 bases and 0 bases, with 15 bases remaining between them. This CDR3 is built from 16 residues. CDR3 nucleotide sequence: TGTGCCAGCAGGGAGTTCGGAGGGCTCTCCTACAATGAGCAGTTCTTC. It codes for CASREFGGLSYNEQFF.

V and J are TRBV19 and TRBJ1-2, with a tentative D call TRBD1 (5 bases). The CDR3 runs 13 residues. From germline, CDR1 is LNHDA and CDR2 SQIVND (reference sequence). V lost 10 bases, J lost 4 bases, and 16 bases lay in between. The CDR3 loop is CAISPFQGYGYTF. CDR3 in DNA: TGTGCCATCTCTCCTTTTCAGGGCTATGGCTACACCTTC.

The chain links TRBV14 to TRBJ1-4, with D tentatively TRBD1 (5 bases). From germline, CDR1 is SGHDN and CDR2 FVKESK. V was trimmed by 0 bases and J by 0 bases, leaving 11 bases between them. This CDR3 has 17 residues. The CDR3 bases are TGTGCCAGCAGCCAAGACAAAGCGGGGCCAACTAATGAAAAACTGTTTTTT. Residues: CASSQDKAGPTNEKLFF.

V and J are TRBV7-9 and TRBJ2-3; D unresolved. Germline CDR1 reads SEHNR; CDR2 reads FQNEAQ (reference sequence). V was pared by 7 bases and J by 1 base, with 15 bases between. The CDR3 runs 15 residues. The CDR3 loop is CASILGAYRTDTQYF. The CDR3, as DNA: TGTGCCAGCATTCTCGGAGCGTATCGCACAGATACGCAGTATTTT.

This chain links TRBV20-1 with TRBJ1-4, with D unclear. The CDR3 spans 13 residues. Germline V gene data show CDR1 as DFQATT and CDR2 as SNEGSKA (reference sequence). Trimming cost V 3 bases and J 6 bases, with 11 bases left between them. In DNA form, the CDR3 reads TGCAGTGCTAGTGTCGGGTACGATGAAAAACTGTTTTTT. This translates into CSASVGYDEKLFF.

The chain joins TRBV3-1 (or the pseudogene TRBV3-2) to TRBJ1-6; TRBD1 aligns across 12 bases. After removal of 4 bases from V and 7 bases from J, the junction contained 2 bases not matched to a gene. This CDR3 has 15 amino acids. Germline CDR1 is LGHDT and CDR2 is YNNKEL (reference sequence). The CDR3 spells CASSRGQGANSPLHF. As DNA, the CDR3 is TGTGCCAGCAGCCGGGGACAGGGGGCAAATTCACCCCTCCACTTT.

CDR3 nucleotides: TGTGCCAGCAGTCCATCAGGGGGGAGATCACCCCTCCACTTT. Translated: CASSPSGGRSPLHF. J is TRBJ1-6 and V is TRBV25-1; TRBD1 aligns across 7 bases. The CDR3 runs 14 residues. CDR1 MGHDK and CDR2 SYGVNS come from the germline V gene. Germline trimming cut 5 bases from V and 10 bases from J; bases unmatched to any gene: 8.

V usage is TRBV6-2 or TRBV6-3 and J usage is TRBJ1-1; D gene unclear. Per germline, CDR1 MNHEY and CDR2 SVGEGT. The ends were cut back, 2 bases at V and 0 bases at J, with 7 bases in the middle. There are 14 residues in the CDR3. The CDR3, as DNA: TGTGCCAGCAGTTACGGCCAAGTGAACACTGAAGCTTTCTTT. Protein: CASSYGQVNTEAFF.

V is TRBV7-2 and J is TRBJ1-6; D remains unclear. Germline V gene data show CDR1 as SGHTA and CDR2 as FQGNSA. This CDR3 spans 12 amino acids. Between the trimmed V and J ends, which lost 3 bases and 10 bases, there was a span of 7 bases. In DNA, the CDR3 is TGTGCCAGCAGCTTGGACTGGTCACCCCTCCACTTT. Translating it yields CASSLDWSPLHF.

V usage is TRBV7-3 and J usage is TRBJ2-3; 8 positions agree with TRBD2. From germline, CDR1 is SGHTA and CDR2 FQGTGA. CDR3 length: 16 residues. The V segment lost 5 bases and the J segment 4 bases; nucleotides outside the gene matches: 11. CDR3 nucleotide sequence: TGTGCCAGCAGCAGGGGTGGAGCGGGAGCGGCAGATACGCAGTATTTT. This gives the protein CASSRGGAGAADTQYF.

The J gene is TRBJ1-5, the V gene TRBV19, with a tentative D call TRBD1 (6 bases). Trimming left V 1 base short and J 11 bases short, with 18 bases between. CDR3 length equals 15 residues. Germline V gives CDR1 LNHDA, CDR2 SQIVND (reference sequence). CDR3 residues: CASSIGGQPGETQHF. The CDR3 DNA is TGTGCCAGTAGTATAGGAGGACAGCCAGGAGAGACCCAGCATTTT.

In DNA form, the CDR3 reads TGTGCCAGCAGCCCACCCCTACGGGGAGGGCTGAGAAGAAGCACTGAAGCTTTCTTT. This encodes CASSPPLRGGLRRSTEAFF. The chain links TRBV7-6 to TRBJ1-1; no firm D call. CDR3 length equals 19 residues. V lost 5 bases to trimming and J lost 4 bases, with 29 bases between them. CDR1 is SGHVS and CDR2 is FNYEAQ in the germline V gene.

This rearrangement joins TRBV27 to TRBJ2-7; maybe TRBD1 (6 bases). The germline V gene has CDR1 MNHEY and CDR2 SMNVEV (reference sequence). The ends were cut back, 5 bases at V and 2 bases at J, with 7 bases in the middle. There are 12 residues in the CDR3. CDR3 in DNA: TGTGCCAGCAGTCAGGGGCCCTACGAGCAGTACTTC. Encoded protein: CASSQGPYEQYF.